The present T cell receptor (beta chain) was sequenced within a study of blood T cell repertoires in COVID-19. Study information: The analysed material was cDNA or gDNA that came from T cells, B-cell-depleted T cells, or PBMCs.

The protocol was immunoSEQ multiplex PCR, while the TCRdb copy is restricted to in-frame clones and leaves out a portion. Of about 99,000 clones listed, 70% to 90% are singletons. CDR3 length: 14 amino acids. The J segment lost 6 bases and the V segment lost 4 bases, leaving 5 bases of the junction unmatched. The V gene's germline CDR1 is ENHRY and CDR2 SYGVKD. The chain couples TRBV10-3 to TRBJ2-7, with 11 bases aligning to TRBD1. Material: peripheral blood. The clonotype comes from a human donor in a cohort sampled during active COVID-19. CDR3: CAISVAGTGGEQYF. The CDR3 DNA follows: TGTGCCATCAGTGTAGCCGGGACAGGGGGCGAGCAGTACTTC.